The 24 T cell receptor beta chains presented below share a single source sample, sequenced in a study of regulatory T cells in long-lasting Graves disease. Described time point: newly diagnosed GD, antithyroid drugs for less than 3 months. The TCR library was prepared using RNA isolated from PBMCs. iRepertoire HTBI primers and Arm-PCR of CDR3 regions built TCR beta libraries. TCRdb independently ran MiXCR on the multiplex PCR reads; one entry per CDR3 protein. The data contain fewer than 450,000 distinct CDR3 sequences, about 15% of them seen just once; the ten biggest clones take up about 7.6%. The data were also submitted as part of a second study, on T cells in Graves' hyperthyroidism and ophthalmopathy.

The source material was peripheral blood mononuclear cells (PBMCs), sampled at new diagnosis, from a patient treated with antithyroid drugs. The origin of the receptors is a woman in her thirties or forties with Graves disease.

This clonotype was picked up many times. J is TRBJ2-1 and V is TRBV5-6; 10 bases map to TRBD2. CDR1 SGHDT and CDR2 YYEEEE come from the germline V gene. This CDR3 comprises 16 residues. V shed 6 bases, J shed 3 bases, and the junction held 9 bases outside the gene matches. For the CDR3, the DNA is TGTGCCAGCAACTTAGACTCTAGCGGGGGCTACAATGAGCAGTTCTTC. Translating it yields CASNLDSSGGYNEQFF.

J is TRBJ2-1 and V is TRBV11-3; D remains ambiguous. Per the germline V gene, CDR1 is SGHNT and CDR2 is YENEEA. V gave up 2 bases and J gave up 0 bases, with 11 bases separating them. The CDR3 totals 16 residues. The CDR3 sequence is CASSLNSGPSYNEQFF. The CDR3 DNA follows: TGTGCCAGCAGCTTAAACTCCGGCCCCTCCTACAATGAGCAGTTCTTC.

This clonotype was detected a few times. The V and J genes are TRBV19 and TRBJ1-1; D unclear. CDR1 and CDR2 (germline): LNHDA, SQIVND (reference sequence). The germline V and J ends were trimmed by 4 bases and 6 bases, with 9 bases remaining between them. This CDR3 is 12 amino acids long. CDR3 in amino acids: CASSSVWAEAFF. In DNA, the CDR3 is TGTGCCAGTAGTAGTGTATGGGCTGAAGCTTTCTTT.

In this sample, this clonotype turned up many times. The rearrangement links TRBV6-1 to TRBJ2-7; TRBD2 matches at 11 bases. The CDR3 contains 14 residues. Looked up from germline, CDR1 is MNHNS and CDR2 is SASEGT. Unmatched junction bases numbered 6, after V lost 6 bases and J lost 5 bases. In DNA, the CDR3 is TGTGCCAGCAGCCTGACTAGCGGGATCCACGAGCAGTACTTC. It is translated as CASSLTSGIHEQYF.

The sample holds many counts of this clonotype. The chain is built from TRBV18 and TRBJ2-6; the D gene is possibly TRBD1 (6 bases). The CDR3 has 17 residues. Looked up from germline, CDR1 is KGHSH and CDR2 is LQKENI. The V gene lost 0 bases and the J gene lost 0 bases, with 9 bases spanning the gap. The CDR3 reads CASSPPQGSSGANVLTF. CDR3 coding DNA: TGTGCCAGCTCACCACCACAGGGAAGCTCTGGGGCCAACGTCCTGACTTTC. Supplemented by reference TRBV18 and TRBJ2-6, the full variable domain reads NAGVMQNPRHLVRRRGQEARLRCSPMKGHSHVYWYRQLPEEGLKFMVYLQKENIIDESGMPKERFSAEFPKEGPSILRIQQVVRGDSAAYFCASSPPQGSSGANVLTFGAGSRLTVL.

The chain carries TRBV18 and TRBJ1-2, with TRBD1 identical over 9 bases. CDR1 is KGHSH, CDR2 LQKENI, per germline. Trimming at V came to 4 bases and at J to 5 bases, leaving 5 bases not matched to a gene. The CDR3 contains 14 residues. In DNA form, the CDR3 reads TGTGCCAGCTCACGGGACAGGGAGGGTTATGGCTACACCTTC. It specifies CASSRDREGYGYTF.

This clonotype was found many times. This chain connects TRBV5-1 to TRBJ2-3; tentative D call: TRBD2 (5 bases). Trimming pared 2 bases from V and 2 bases from J, leaving 6 bases between. This CDR3 is 13 amino acids long. Germline CDR1 and CDR2: SGHRS and YFSETQ. CDR3 amino acids: CASSLLVTDTQYF. The DNA of the CDR3 is TGCGCCAGCAGCTTACTAGTCACAGATACGCAGTATTTT.

The table lists this clonotype with a few counts. The genes are TRBV28 and TRBJ2-1; TRBD2 is a possible D gene (6 bases). Germline V lookup: CDR1 MDHEN, CDR2 SYDVKM. This CDR3 spans 15 amino acids. Trimming pared 6 bases from V and 8 bases from J, leaving 20 bases between. The DNA of the CDR3 is TGTGCCAGCAGCTTGTTACCGGGAGAAGACGATGAGCAGTTCTTC. It is translated as CASSLLPGEDDEQFF. The full variable domain, in which reference TRBV28 and TRBJ2-1 provide the parts outside the CDR3, is DVKVTQSSRYLVKRTGEKVFLECVQDMDHENMFWYRQDPGLGLRLIYFSYDVKMKEKGDIPEGYSVSREKKERFSLILESASTNQTSMYLCASSLLPGEDDEQFFGPGTRLTVL.

This clonotype appeared many times. The chain joins TRBV27 to TRBJ2-7; 9 bases are a match to TRBD1. The CDR3 has 14 amino acids. Per germline, CDR1 MNHEY and CDR2 SMNVEV (reference sequence). Unmatched junction bases numbered 9, after V lost 6 bases and J lost 6 bases. For the CDR3, the DNA is TGTGCCAGCAGGGTTGGACAGGGGACCGGCGAGCAGTACTTC. Protein: CASRVGQGTGEQYF.

This clonotype was recorded many times. The gene calls are TRBV18 and TRBJ1-2, with TRBD1 matching 8 bases. The J segment lost 6 bases and the V segment lost 5 bases, leaving 5 bases of the junction unmatched. This CDR3 spans 13 amino acids. CDR1 KGHSH and CDR2 LQKENI come from the germline V gene. CDR3 DNA sequence: TGTGCCAGCTCAGCGGACAGGGTGAATGGCTACACCTTC. It specifies CASSADRVNGYTF.

Ten or more counts support this clonotype. The chain joins TRBV11-2 to TRBJ2-3; 11 nucleotides match TRBD2. The length of the CDR3 is 16 residues. Germline trimming cut 3 bases from V and 3 bases from J; bases unmatched to any gene: 5. CDR1 SGHAT and CDR2 FQNNGV come from the germline V gene. CDR3 coding DNA: TGTGCCAGCAGCTTGACTAGCGGGATCTCGACAGATACGCAGTATTTT. The encoded protein is CASSLTSGISTDTQYF.

This clonotype was observed at least ten times. V usage is TRBV6-2 or TRBV6-3 and J usage is TRBJ2-1; maybe TRBD1 (7 bases). This CDR3 contains 16 residues. V lost 5 bases, J lost 5 bases, and 19 bases lay in between. The germline V gene has CDR1 MNHEY and CDR2 SVGEGT. CDR3 DNA sequence: TGTGCCAGCAGTGAAGACCCCCAGGGGGAGGACAATGAGCAGTTCTTC. This gives the protein CASSEDPQGEDNEQFF.

This clonotype was seen only a few times. This sequence joins TRBV6-2 or TRBV6-3 and TRBJ2-7; possibly TRBD2 for D (5 bases). V lost 6 bases to trimming and J lost 0 bases, with 15 bases between them. The germline V gene has CDR1 MNHEY and CDR2 SVGEGT. The CDR3 is made up of 15 amino acids. The CDR3 DNA follows: TGTGCCAGCAGCTCTGGAGCGGTTAGCTCCTACGAGCAGTACTTC. Translating it yields CASSSGAVSSYEQYF.

This clonotype was observed at least ten times. The V call is TRBV28, the J call TRBJ2-4, with 9 bases aligning to TRBD1. The CDR3 contains 15 residues. V trimming: 7 bases; J trimming: 7 bases; junction bases outside the gene matches: 11. Germline lookup yields CDR1 MDHEN and CDR2 SYDVKM. The CDR3 nucleotides read TGTGCCAGCAAGATCGGGGTGACAGGGGGGAACATTCAGTACTTC. Protein: CASKIGVTGGNIQYF.

This clonotype was recorded at least ten times. The rearrangement uses TRBV20-1 and TRBJ2-5, with 9 nucleotides matching TRBD1. V dropped 4 bases and J dropped 5; count of bases not matched to a gene: 2. The CDR3 covers 12 residues. CDR1 and CDR2 from the germline V gene are DFQATT and SNEGSKA (reference sequence). CDR3 sequence reads: CSATDRGETQYF. The CDR3 region has the DNA TGCAGTGCTACGGACAGGGGTGAGACCCAGTACTTC.

At least ten counts were recorded for this clonotype. The rearrangement links TRBV7-6 to TRBJ2-7; D not resolved. The V gene's germline CDR1 is SGHVS and CDR2 FNYEAQ. The CDR3 extends over 13 amino acids. Trimming removed 5 bases at V and 7 bases at J, with 15 bases between. For the CDR3, the DNA is TGTGCCAGCAGCCCAAAGTACCCTTGGGAGCAGTACTTC. Translated: CASSPKYPWEQYF.

This clonotype was found a few times. J is TRBJ2-7 and V is TRBV4-1, with 9 bases fitting TRBD2. V gave up 1 base and J gave up 6 bases; unmatched junction bases: 7. The CDR3 runs to 15 residues. Looked up from germline, CDR1 is MGHRA and CDR2 is YSYEKL. CDR3 in amino acids: CASSQGSRGRVEQYF. The DNA for the CDR3 is TGCGCCAGCAGCCAAGGATCTCGCGGGAGGGTCGAGCAGTACTTC.

This clonotype was picked up many times. This rearrangement joins TRBV11-3 to TRBJ2-7, with 7 bases matching TRBD2. After removal of 5 bases from V and 4 bases from J, the junction contained 5 bases not matched to a gene. Germline V lookup: CDR1 SGHNT, CDR2 YENEEA. The CDR3 runs to 13 residues. CDR3 in DNA: TGTGCCAGCAGCCCGCCGGGGGGATACGAGCAGTACTTC. Amino acid sequence: CASSPPGGYEQYF.

In this sample, this clonotype turned up many times. The chain is built from TRBV19 and TRBJ2-5, with D perhaps matching TRBD1 (6 bases). V was clipped by 3 bases and J by 5 bases, with 13 bases between them. The germline gives CDR1 LNHDA, CDR2 SQIVND (reference sequence). CDR3 length equals 14 residues. CDR3 bases: TGTGCCAGTAGTATTTCTAGCCAGGGGGAGACCCAGTACTTC. It yields the protein CASSISSQGETQYF. The variable domain in full, completed from reference TRBV19 and TRBJ2-5, reads DGGITQSPKYLFRKEGQNVTLSCEQNLNHDAMYWYRQDPGQGLRLIYYSQIVNDFQKGDIAEGYSVSREKKESFPLTVTSAQKNPTAFYLCASSISSQGETQYFGPGTRLLVL.

The table lists this clonotype with a few counts. This sequence joins TRBV6-1 and TRBJ2-3, with D tentatively TRBD1 (5 bases). In germline, CDR1 is MNHNS, CDR2 SASEGT. V lost 4 bases and J 0 bases, leaving 11 bases between the germline ends. This CDR3 comprises 15 residues. CDR3 sequence: CASSGTTTSTDTQYF. The CDR3, as DNA: TGTGCCAGCAGTGGGACAACCACAAGCACAGATACGCAGTATTTT.

The chain carries TRBV12-3 or TRBV12-4 and TRBJ1-1, with 12 bases matching TRBD1. The CDR3 length is 18 residues. Losses at the gene ends were 2 bases for V and 0 bases for J; bases not matched to a gene: 7. CDR3 DNA: TGTGCCAGCAGTTTATCCCGGGACAGGGGGCCCCTGAACACTGAAGCTTTCTTT. This encodes CASSLSRDRGPLNTEAFF.

As to this clonotype: A single base separates this from a much larger clone, so it may be a read error. This rearrangement joins TRBV6-4 to TRBJ2-5, with a tentative D call TRBD1 (5 bases). V gave up 7 bases and J gave up 2 bases, with 11 bases separating them. Germline V CDR1 and CDR2: MRHNA, SNTAGT. This CDR3 has 13 residues. CDR3 residues: CASTQTEQETQYF. The CDR3 coding sequence is TGTGCCAGCACCCAGACAGAACAAGAGACCCAGTACTTC.

The table lists this clonotype with many counts. The genes are TRBV11-3 and TRBJ2-3, with a tentative D call TRBD2 (6 bases). V was pared by 3 bases and J by 10 bases, with 14 bases between. Germline values: CDR1 SGHNT, CDR2 YENEEA. This CDR3 comprises 13 residues. Here the CDR3 DNA reads TGTGCCAGCAGCTTGGGGTTCGGGACTTCGCAGTATTTT. Encoded protein: CASSLGFGTSQYF.

This clonotype was observed a few times. CDR3 in amino acids: CASSSIPEGEYNEQFF. CDR3 DNA sequence: TGTGCCAGCAGCTCTATTCCGGAGGGGGAGTACAATGAGCAGTTCTTC. The J gene is TRBJ2-1, the V gene TRBV12-3 or TRBV12-4, with D perhaps matching TRBD1 or TRBD2 (6 bases each). V was clipped by 6 bases and J by 4 bases, with 19 bases between them. The CDR3 has 16 residues.